Listed below are T cell receptor beta chains from one sample, sequenced in a study of T cells expressing NK-cell markers. TCRdb reprocessed the 5' RACE reads; each CDR3 protein has one entry and no DNA is given. The listing contains around 470,000 distinct CDR3 sequences. Sequencing was done on a sample of blood T cells: a sorted CD56 or NKG2C T cell subset, CD4+ or CD8+ T cells, or bulk PBMC T cells (not recorded which). All receptors come from a woman between 50 and 59 years old in good health. CDR3s include the opening cysteine and the closing phenylalanine or tryptophan.

j_gene	v_gene	CDR3aa
TRBJ2-3	TRBV5-1	CASSLAGARIDDTQYF
TRBJ2-1	TRBV5-1	CASSLTQRLLNEQFF
TRBJ2-5	TRBV12-3/TRBV12-4	CASSLRVGGTYQETQYF
TRBJ2-1	TRBV6-4	CASSDPTGLGYNEQFF
TRBJ2-7	TRBV20-1	CSANWVTYEQYF
TRBJ2-1	TRBV18	CASSETGVGSNEQFF
TRBJ2-5	TRBV4-1	CASSRIGDREETQYF
TRBJ1-2	TRBV12-5	CASGFGQGYRGYTF
TRBJ2-2	TRBV29-1	CSVLSGANTGELFF
TRBJ2-5	TRBV4-2	CASSPGGWRAFQETQYF
TRBJ2-4	TRBV29-1	CSVSRTSNIQYF
TRBJ2-3	TRBV12-3/TRBV12-4	CASSWGTSGYTDTQYF
TRBJ2-3	TRBV25-1	CASSDLAGHTDTQYF
TRBJ2-3	TRBV5-1	CASSVMGGDTQYF
TRBJ2-2	TRBV24-1	CATSESQGHNTGELFF
TRBJ2-5	TRBV12-3/TRBV12-4	CASSSPPPETQYF
TRBJ1-4	TRBV20-1	CSARAPQAGGEKLFF
TRBJ1-1	TRBV12-3/TRBV12-4	CASSFSDRGPEAFF
TRBJ2-1	TRBV11-2	CASRGLAYNEQFF
TRBJ2-5	TRBV10-3	CAISEWADQETQYF
TRBJ2-2	TRBV7-8	CASSNFKTGAGELFF
TRBJ2-3	TRBV5-4	CASRGGLGNTDTQYF
TRBJ2-1	TRBV7-9	CASSPEASTANEQFF
TRBJ2-7	TRBV7-2	CASSRTVSYEQYF
TRBJ2-2	TRBV12-3/TRBV12-4	CASSAQGRAGELFF
TRBJ2-3	TRBV7-2	CASSPRGGLVKQYF